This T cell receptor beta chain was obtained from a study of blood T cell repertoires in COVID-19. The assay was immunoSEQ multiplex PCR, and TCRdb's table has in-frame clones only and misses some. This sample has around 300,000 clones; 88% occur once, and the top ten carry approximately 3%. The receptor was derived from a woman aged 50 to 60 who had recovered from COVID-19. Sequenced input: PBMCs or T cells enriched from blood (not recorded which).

DNA of the CDR3: TGCGCCAGCAGCCAGGGACTAGCGGGAGGCGTTTATGAGCAGTTCTTC. Amino acids: CASSQGLAGGVYEQFF. V gene TRBV4-1 combines with J gene TRBJ2-1; TRBD2 matches 15 bases. The CDR3 spans 16 residues. V was pared by 3 bases and J by 8 bases, with 5 bases of the junction left unmatched. Germline V lookup: CDR1 MGHRA, CDR2 YSYEKL.